This TCR beta chain was observed in a study of T cell changes during pregnancy in multiple sclerosis (dated by TCRdb to about 2019). Context from the whole study: Changes in the T cell repertoire over the course of pregnancy were examined in this study in women with multiple sclerosis.

In the case of this clone: Its cognate antigen has yet to be identified. No much larger clonotype is one base removed from it; base qualities were not supplied.

Library creation used the immunoSEQ multiplex PCR assay. The source is immuneACCESS, and TCRdb retained only in-frame sequences with V and J called. Part of the clones is not carried over; for the studies checked, unresolved V genes explain less than half of this, and the remainder is unexplained. In all, the sample holds roughly 99,000 clones, and approximately 90% of those were seen once. The ten largest clones add up to roughly 0.82% of the sample. From a lookup of the germline V gene, CDR1 and CDR2 are SGHVS and FNYEAQ. Its CDR3 holds 15 amino acids, cysteine through phenylalanine. Only the CDR3 part of the read is kept: 45 bases, read in frame from the first base. The junction carries 16 bases between V and J, which are trimmed by 5 bases and 5 bases respectively.

Here the chain combines TRBV7-6 and TRBJ1-5, and TRBD1 may be the D gene, going by 5 matching bases. Sequenced here: peripheral blood, sampled in the third trimester of pregnancy. This TCR was sampled from a female donor in good health, enrolled as a control in a pregnancy study. The DNA reads TGTGCCAGCAGCAAGGACAAAGGGTTCTATCAGCCCCAGCATTTT. This gives the protein CASSKDKGFYQPQHF.